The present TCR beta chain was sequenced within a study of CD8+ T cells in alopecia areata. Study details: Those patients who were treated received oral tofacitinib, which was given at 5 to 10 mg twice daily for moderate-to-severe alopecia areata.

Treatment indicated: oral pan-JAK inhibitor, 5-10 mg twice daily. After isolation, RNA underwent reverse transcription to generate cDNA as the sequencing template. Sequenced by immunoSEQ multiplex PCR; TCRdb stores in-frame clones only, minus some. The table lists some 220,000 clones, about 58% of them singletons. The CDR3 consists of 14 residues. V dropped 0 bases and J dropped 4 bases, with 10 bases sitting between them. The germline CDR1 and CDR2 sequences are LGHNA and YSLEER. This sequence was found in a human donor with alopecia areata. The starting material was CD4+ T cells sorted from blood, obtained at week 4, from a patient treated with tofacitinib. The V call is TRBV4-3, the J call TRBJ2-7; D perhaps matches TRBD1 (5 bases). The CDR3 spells CASSQEVQAYEQYF. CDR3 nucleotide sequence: TGCGCCAGCAGCCAAGAAGTACAGGCATACGAGCAGTACTTC.